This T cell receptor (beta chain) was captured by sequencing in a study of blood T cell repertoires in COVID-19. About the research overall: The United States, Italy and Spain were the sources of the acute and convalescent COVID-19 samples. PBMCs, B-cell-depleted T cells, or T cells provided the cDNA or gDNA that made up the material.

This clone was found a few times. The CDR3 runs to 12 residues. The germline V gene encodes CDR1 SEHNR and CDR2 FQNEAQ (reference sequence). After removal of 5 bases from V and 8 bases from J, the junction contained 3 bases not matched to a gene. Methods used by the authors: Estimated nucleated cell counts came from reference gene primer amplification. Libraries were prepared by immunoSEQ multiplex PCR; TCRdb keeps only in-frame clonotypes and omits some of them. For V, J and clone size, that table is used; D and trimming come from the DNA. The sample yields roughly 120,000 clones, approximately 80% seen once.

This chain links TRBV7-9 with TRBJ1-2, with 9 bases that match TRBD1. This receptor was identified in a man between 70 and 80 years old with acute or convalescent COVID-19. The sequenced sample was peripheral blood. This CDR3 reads CASSGQGSGYTF. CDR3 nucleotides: TGTGCCAGCAGCGGACAGGGGAGCGGCTACACCTTC.